The 23 T cell receptor beta chains in this list originate from one sample, sequenced in a study of cytomegalovirus exposure and HLA in healthy donors. With 60 Vbeta and 13 Jbeta primers, the PCR was carried out. TCRdb keeps only in-frame clones here, not all; method: immunoSEQ multiplex PCR. The sample gives some 190,000 clones, under 80% of which show up once; over 2% is in the top ten. The sequenced material came from PBMCs. These receptor sequences come from a woman aged 25-40 years in good health and CMV-seropositive.

In the case of this clone: The sample contains more than one DNA sequence encoding this CDR3. This chain uses TRBV9 with TRBJ1-4, with a possible D match to TRBD1 (6 bases). Germline values: CDR1 SGDLS, CDR2 YYNGEE. The CDR3 is 14 residues long. The germline V and J ends were trimmed by 0 bases and 5 bases, with 8 bases remaining between them. This chain's CDR3 is CASSVGGGNEKLFF. Written as DNA, the CDR3 is TGTGCCAGCAGCGTAGGAGGGGGAAATGAAAAACTGTTTTTT.

This chain joins TRBV28 and TRBJ2-3; 7 bases line up with TRBD2. Germline CDR1 reads MDHEN; CDR2 reads SYDVKM. This CDR3 spans 15 amino acids. V lost 8 bases, J lost 0 bases, and 8 bases stayed unmatched. CDR3 amino acids: CASVPGLSSTDTQYF. The CDR3 region has the DNA TGTGCCAGCGTACCGGGACTATCTAGCACAGATACGCAGTATTTT.

The CDR3 loop reads CASSLSAGAVTDTQYF. The CDR3 DNA is TGCGCCAGCAGCTTGTCAGCGGGGGCCGTCACAGATACGCAGTATTTT. This chain joins TRBV5-1 and TRBJ2-3, with TRBD2 identical over 8 bases. The CDR3 runs 16 residues. Germline CDR1 and CDR2: SGHRS and YFSETQ. Trimming removed 1 base from V and 2 bases from J; junction bases left unmatched: 6.

As to this clone: Other DNA sequences of this sample code for an identical CDR3. The J gene is TRBJ2-7, the V gene TRBV7-9, with D uncertain. The germline gives CDR1 SEHNR, CDR2 FQNEAQ (reference sequence). The CDR3 consists of 11 residues. The V end lost 4 bases, the J end lost 2 bases, and 3 bases lay between the germline ends. The CDR3 DNA reads TGTGCCAGCAGCTCTACCTACGAGCAGTACTTC. Amino acids: CASSSTYEQYF.

As concerns this clone: This same CDR3 is encoded by further DNA sequences in the sample. Written as DNA, the CDR3 is TGTGCCAGCAGCTCTCAAGAGACCCAGTACTTC. Its translation is CASSSQETQYF. The rearrangement joins TRBV7-6 to TRBJ2-5; D unclear. Trimming left V 4 bases short and J 2 bases short, with 2 bases between. The CDR3 length is 11 residues. Germline assignment: CDR1 SGHVS and CDR2 FNYEAQ.

A single count supports this clone. The gene calls are TRBV9 and TRBJ2-7; the match to TRBD1 covers 12 bases. This CDR3 is built from 15 residues. V gave up 0 bases and J gave up 4 bases; unmatched junction bases: 2. Germline values: CDR1 SGDLS, CDR2 YYNGEE. The CDR3 DNA is TGTGCCAGCAGCGTAGGGGACAGGGGGCGATACGAGCAGTACTTC. Encoded protein: CASSVGDRGRYEQYF.

The chain combines TRBV30 with TRBJ1-2; possibly TRBD1 for D (5 bases). The CDR3 length is 12 residues. Germline V gene sequence: CDR1 GTSNPN, CDR2 SVGIG (reference sequence). V lost 8 bases and J 0 bases, leaving 10 bases between the germline ends. In nucleotides, the CDR3 is TGTGCCAGGAAACAGGCTAACTATGGCTACACCTTC. Translating gives CARKQANYGYTF.

The gene calls are TRBV7-9 and TRBJ2-1; 10 nucleotides align to TRBD1. J gave up 4 bases and V 6 bases, and 6 bases lay outside the gene matches. This CDR3 is 15 amino acids long. Germline loops: CDR1 SEHNR, CDR2 FQNEAQ (reference sequence). CDR3 in amino acids: CASSSGTGAYNEQFF. The CDR3 nucleotides are TGTGCCAGCAGTTCCGGGACAGGGGCTTACAATGAGCAGTTCTTC.

The chain employs TRBV7-9 and TRBJ2-1; 8 bases map to TRBD1. The CDR3 is 15 residues long. Germline assignment: CDR1 SEHNR and CDR2 FQNEAQ (reference sequence). V dropped 6 bases and J dropped 8; count of bases not matched to a gene: 12. CDR3 DNA sequence: TGTGCCAGCAGTTGGGCGGGGACAGGAGGGGATGAGCAGTTCTTC. It is translated as CASSWAGTGGDEQFF. Together with reference TRBV7-9 and TRBJ2-1, the CDR3 gives the full variable domain: DTGVSQNPRHKITKRGQNVTFRCDPISEHNRLYWYRQTLGQGPEFLTYFQNEAQLEKSRLLSDRFSAERPKGSFSTLEIQRTEQGDSAMYLCASSWAGTGGDEQFFGPGTRLTVL.

This clone came up a few times. This CDR3 is CAWTRTGGASPLHF. CDR3 bases: TGTGCCTGGACGAGGACAGGGGGCGCTTCACCCCTCCACTTT. V is TRBV30 and J is TRBJ1-6, with 11 bases fitting TRBD1. The V gene's germline CDR1 is GTSNPN and CDR2 SVGIG (reference sequence). The CDR3 is made up of 14 amino acids. J gave up 9 bases and V 4 bases, and 5 bases lay outside the gene matches.

V usage is TRBV28 and J usage is TRBJ2-7; D remains ambiguous. CDR3 length: 12 residues. Germline CDR1 MDHEN, CDR2 SYDVKM. V was shortened by 5 bases and J by 5 bases, with 10 bases between the two germline ends. As DNA, the CDR3 is TGTGCCAGCAGTGTAAATACTCACGAGCAGTACTTC. It yields the protein CASSVNTHEQYF.

V and J are TRBV10-3 and TRBJ2-7; 13 positions agree with TRBD2. Per the germline V gene, CDR1 is ENHRY and CDR2 is SYGVKD. J gave up 1 base and V 4 bases, and 4 bases lay outside the gene matches. The CDR3 contains 16 residues. The CDR3 protein is CAISVTSGGQSYEQYF. CDR3 nucleotides: TGTGCCATCAGTGTGACTAGCGGGGGGCAATCCTACGAGCAGTACTTC.

V usage is TRBV11-3 and J usage is TRBJ2-7, with D perhaps matching TRBD1 (6 bases). The germline V and J ends were trimmed by 4 bases and 0 bases, with 16 bases remaining between them. Germline-derived CDR1 and CDR2 are SGHNT and YENEEA. The CDR3 is 16 residues long. The CDR3 sequence: CASSSAGGPSSYEQYF. In DNA form, the CDR3 reads TGTGCCAGCAGCTCTGCTGGGGGCCCTAGCTCCTACGAGCAGTACTTC.

For this clone: The identical CDR3 is also encoded by other nucleotide sequences in the sample. The rearrangement links TRBV10-3 to TRBJ2-7; TRBD2 matches 14 bases. Unmatched junction bases numbered 7, after V lost 5 bases and J lost 4 bases. In germline, CDR1 is ENHRY, CDR2 SYGVKD. This CDR3 contains 16 residues. The CDR3 reads CAISLGTSGGQYEQYF. As DNA, the CDR3 is TGTGCCATCAGTCTGGGGACTAGCGGGGGCCAATACGAGCAGTACTTC.

This chain's CDR3 is CASSLGQNTEAFF. The CDR3 DNA follows: TGTGCCAGCTCACTGGGACAGAACACTGAAGCTTTCTTT. The chain uses TRBV18 and TRBJ1-1; D may be TRBD1 (6 bases). This CDR3 has 13 residues. Trimming left V 4 bases short and J 1 base short, with 7 bases between. Germline V CDR1 and CDR2: KGHSH, LQKENI.

The rearrangement joins TRBV5-1 to TRBJ2-1, with 10 bases lining up with TRBD1. Germline CDR1 is SGHRS and CDR2 is YFSETQ. V lost 0 bases and J lost 10; bases outside the gene matches: 7. This CDR3 contains 15 residues. This CDR3 is CASSLEGQGSQEQFF. CDR3 nucleotides: TGCGCCAGCAGCTTGGAGGGACAGGGGTCCCAAGAGCAGTTCTTC.

A few counts support this clone. This rearrangement joins TRBV19 to TRBJ1-1; 7 bases line up with TRBD1. The CDR3 length is 13 residues. The germline V gene has CDR1 LNHDA and CDR2 SQIVND (reference sequence). V trimming: 9 bases; J trimming: 0 bases; junction bases outside the gene matches: 4. The CDR3 DNA follows: TGTGCCAGCGGACAGGCCTTGAACACTGAAGCTTTCTTT. This encodes CASGQALNTEAFF. The variable domain in full, completed from reference TRBV19 and TRBJ1-1, reads DGGITQSPKYLFRKEGQNVTLSCEQNLNHDAMYWYRQDPGQGLRLIYYSQIVNDFQKGDIAEGYSVSREKKESFPLTVTSAQKNPTAFYLCASGQALNTEAFFGQGTRLTVV.

This clone was detected only a few times. J is TRBJ1-5 and V is TRBV9; 8 bases are shared with TRBD1. The CDR3 extends over 15 amino acids. J gave up 4 bases and V 0 bases, and 3 bases lay outside the gene matches. The germline V gene encodes CDR1 SGDLS and CDR2 YYNGEE. CDR3 in amino acids: CASSVGGQENQPQHF. The CDR3 DNA reads as TGTGCCAGCAGCGTAGGGGGACAGGAAAATCAGCCCCAGCATTTT.

The chain carries TRBV19 and TRBJ1-6; 8 nucleotides agree with TRBD1. The CDR3 has 16 amino acids. V lost 7 bases to trimming and J lost 8 bases; unmatched junction nucleotides: 13. From germline, CDR1 is LNHDA and CDR2 SQIVND (reference sequence). The CDR3 DNA sequence: TGTGCCAGTACCCCGGGGGACAGGCCAGAGGATTCACCCCTCCACTTT. It codes for CASTPGDRPEDSPLHF.

This chain connects TRBV6-5 to TRBJ2-5; weak D call: TRBD1 (5 bases). This CDR3 has 13 amino acids. CDR1 and CDR2 (germline): MNHEY, SVGAGI. Trimming pared 3 bases from V and 5 bases from J, leaving 10 bases between. The CDR3 reads CASSYQGRETQYF. The CDR3 DNA is TGTGCCAGCAGTTATCAGGGCCGGGAGACCCAGTACTTC.

The V and J genes are TRBV6-5 and TRBJ1-6; 8 nucleotides agree with TRBD1. CDR3 length equals 15 residues. Germline assignment: CDR1 MNHEY and CDR2 SVGAGI. Trimming at V came to 6 bases and at J to 9 bases, leaving 10 bases not matched to a gene. The CDR3 protein is CASRPWTGYGSPLHF. The CDR3 nucleotides are TGTGCCAGCAGACCCTGGACAGGGTACGGTTCACCCCTCCACTTT.

The chain couples TRBV4-1 to TRBJ2-1; D possibly corresponds to TRBD2 (6 bases). V was cut by 5 bases and J by 8 bases, with 16 bases left in between. The CDR3 has 14 residues. Per germline, CDR1 MGHRA and CDR2 YSYEKL. DNA for the CDR3: TGCGCCAGCAGCGCTCAACGGGGGTTGGATGAGCAGTTCTTC. Protein sequence: CASSAQRGLDEQFF.

This clone appeared a few times. The rearrangement links TRBV10-1 to TRBJ1-3, with 11 bases identical to TRBD1. Trimming at V came to 5 bases and at J to 0 bases, leaving 3 bases not matched to a gene. Germline V gene sequence: CDR1 WNHNN, CDR2 SYGVQD (reference sequence). This CDR3 comprises 16 residues. As DNA, the CDR3 is TGCGCCAGCAGTTTCGGGACAGGGGGCTCTGGAAACACCATATATTTT. Protein sequence: CASSFGTGGSGNTIYF.